Following are 11 T cell receptor beta chains from one sample sequenced in a study of CD8 T cells in ankylosing spondylitis. The study's findings and limits: Characteristic of ankylosing spondylitis blood, it appeared, was a TCR beta motif comprising eight highly homologous variants.

Their antigens remain unidentified. TCRdb reanalysed the 5' RACE reads using MiXCR and keeps one entry per CDR3 protein. Of just under 550,000 distinct CDR3 sequences in the sample, roughly 13% were seen once. Sequencing input: blood, either unsorted or a sorted T cell fraction (not recorded which). These receptors originate from a male donor with ankylosing spondylitis.

This clonotype was recorded a few times. The chain carries TRBV20-1 and TRBJ2-7, with 8 bases that match TRBD2. Looked up from germline, CDR1 is DFQATT and CDR2 is SNEGSKA (reference sequence). The length of the CDR3 is 15 residues. The V gene end was trimmed by 5 bases and the J gene end by 7 bases; junction bases not matched to a gene: 16. The CDR3 sequence: CSAQPEREGPWEQYF. The DNA for the CDR3 is TGCAGTGCTCAACCTGAACGGGAGGGCCCCTGGGAGCAGTACTTC.

The chain carries TRBV20-1 and TRBJ1-5, with 8 bases fitting TRBD1. CDR1 DFQATT and CDR2 SNEGSKA come from the germline V gene (reference sequence). V lost 5 bases, J lost 7 bases, and 4 bases stayed unmatched. This CDR3 contains 12 residues. CDR3 amino acids: CSAADRDQPQHF. The CDR3 DNA reads as TGCAGTGCTGCGGACAGGGACCAGCCCCAGCATTTT.

A remark on this clonotype: A much bigger clone sits one base away, suggesting this may be a read error. This rearrangement joins TRBV24-1 to TRBJ2-7; 12 nucleotides line up with TRBD2. CDR3 length: 14 amino acids. V shed 12 bases and J 3 bases; nucleotides not matched to a gene: 8. The germline V gene encodes CDR1 KGHDR and CDR2 SFDVKD. This chain's CDR3 is CAPILAGGLYEQYF. The DNA for the CDR3 is TGTGCCCCCATACTAGCGGGAGGACTCTACGAGCAGTACTTC.

The chain has TRBV7-2 and TRBJ2-5; D is possibly TRBD1 (6 bases). Trimming left V 7 bases short and J 2 bases short, with 17 bases between. The V gene's germline CDR1 is SGHTA and CDR2 FQGNSA. This CDR3 spans 15 amino acids. The CDR3 here is CASTSPVGQQETQYF. DNA of the CDR3: TGTGCCAGCACCAGCCCAGTTGGACAGCAAGAGACCCAGTACTTC.

The chain uses TRBV24-1 and TRBJ1-2; D is uncertain. Trimming removed 1 base from V and 2 bases from J, with 7 bases in between. This CDR3 comprises 14 residues. Looked up from germline, CDR1 is KGHDR and CDR2 is SFDVKD. CDR3 loop: CATSDFGGNYGYTF. DNA for the CDR3: TGTGCCACCAGTGATTTTGGCGGGAACTATGGCTACACCTTC.

The V call is TRBV3-1, the J call TRBJ2-1; D remains unclear. Trimming removed 4 bases at V and 8 bases at J, with 9 bases between. From germline, CDR1 is LGHDT and CDR2 YNNKEL (reference sequence). The CDR3 is 12 residues long. The CDR3 DNA reads as TGTGCCAGCAGCCCCCTAGGCTATGAGCAGTTCTTC. Translated, it gives CASSPLGYEQFF.

This clonotype has just a few counts. The V and J genes are TRBV27 and TRBJ2-1; TRBD2 is a possible D gene (6 bases). CDR3 size: 14 residues. Trimming pared 5 bases from V and 8 bases from J, leaving 16 bases between. Per germline, CDR1 MNHEY and CDR2 SMNVEV (reference sequence). In DNA, the CDR3 is TGTGCCAGCAGTCCAATAGGCGGGAATCATGAGCAGTTCTTC. This gives the protein CASSPIGGNHEQFF.

V and J are TRBV9 and TRBJ2-3; TRBD2 matches at 10 bases. V lost 3 bases to trimming and J lost 2 bases; unmatched junction nucleotides: 15. The CDR3 runs 19 residues. The germline CDR1 and CDR2 sequences are SGDLS and YYNGEE. As DNA, the CDR3 is TGTGCCAGCAGCGAGGGGGGAGGGCTAGCGGGAGACTTCACAGATACGCAGTATTTT. Protein product: CASSEGGGLAGDFTDTQYF.

This clonotype has only a few counts. V and J are TRBV20-1 and TRBJ1-4; a weak D match, TRBD1 (5 bases). Deletions cut 4 bases from V and 8 bases from J, with 11 bases between. The CDR3 spans 12 residues. Germline assignment: CDR1 DFQATT and CDR2 SNEGSKA (reference sequence). The CDR3 region is CSANRDGEKLFF. In DNA form, the CDR3 reads TGCAGTGCTAATAGGGACGGGGAAAAACTGTTTTTT.

This clonotype was counted at least ten times. This chain uses TRBV3-1 with TRBJ2-3, with a tentative D call TRBD2 (6 bases). Trimming cost V 1 base and J 10 bases, with 6 bases left between them. Germline CDR1 and CDR2: LGHDT and YNNKEL (reference sequence). There are 11 residues in the CDR3. CDR3 sequence reads: CASSQGGAQYF. The CDR3 DNA is TGTGCCAGCAGCCAAGGGGGGGCGCAGTATTTT.

This clonotype was observed a few times. This rearrangement joins TRBV20-1 to TRBJ2-1; 12 nucleotides align to TRBD2. Per the germline V gene, CDR1 is DFQATT and CDR2 is SNEGSKA (reference sequence). The CDR3 is 14 residues long. The V gene end was trimmed by 6 bases and the J gene end by 6 bases; junction bases not matched to a gene: 6. The CDR3 loop is CSAFPSGRANEQFF. The CDR3 DNA is TGCAGTGCCTTCCCTAGCGGGAGGGCCAATGAGCAGTTCTTC.